This TCR beta chain was captured by sequencing in a study of blood T cell repertoires in COVID-19 (dated by TCRdb to about 2020). Regarding the research as a whole: The collaborator samples originated in the United States, Italy and Spain and spanned the acute and convalescent phases of COVID-19. The prospective study material was composed of cDNA or gDNA derived from T cells, B-cell-depleted T cells, or PBMCs. Where available, HLA class I and class II types were obtained from metadata supplied by the sample provider rather than from assay-based typing. A freely available public database, intended as a resource for researchers studying the immune response to SARS-CoV-2, is where the repertoires were released. A de-identified subject ID, COVID-19 status, age in years and sex were almost always included in the sample metadata. The samples were drawn from two sources: the first 160 participants of the ongoing ImmuneRACE study, and over 950 subjects contributed by 6 global collaborators. Subjects who had been exposed to COVID-19, were actively infected with it, or had recovered from it provided the deeply sampled blood TCRbeta repertoires that made up the dataset.

The collaborating institutions used their own protocols to collect whole blood in K2EDTA tubes. For TCRbeta analysis, collaborators shipped samples as frozen whole blood, isolated PBMCs, or DNA extracted from either of those sample types. The CDR3 covers 15 residues, taking in both the cysteine and the phenylalanine. Here the CDR3 DNA is all that survives: 45 bases in frame from base 1. CDR1 and CDR2, per the germline V gene, are SGHDN and FVKESK. Ends trimmed: V by 4 bases, J by 3 bases; bases unmatched to a gene: 5. Regarding this clone: The antigen this receptor binds is unknown. No much larger clonotype is one base removed from it; base qualities were not supplied.

TCRbeta CDR3 regions were amplified from genomic DNA using the immunoSEQ Assay, a bias-controlled multiplex PCR. Processing in the source paper ran as follows. Nucleated cell counts per sample were estimated from amplification of reference gene primers within the assay. To quantify the absolute abundance of each unique TCRbeta CDR3 rearrangement, sequence reads were collapsed and filtered. For each sample, productive Simpson clonality was calculated as the square root of Simpson's diversity index over productive rearrangements. Here the immuneACCESS table is served through TCRdb, limited to in-frame sequences with V and J called. Missing clones are a known gap in these copies; in checked studies unresolved V genes cover under half, and the rest lacks a known reason. V and J calls and clone size are as listed in that table; D and trimming were resolved from the DNA. This sample lists about 140,000 clones; over 60% were detected once. The ten largest clones represent 9% to 10% of the sample.

Paper-wide results and their limitations: The amount of clinical and demographic metadata varied by source and participant and was provided uncurated.

What was sequenced was peripheral blood. The receptor chain draws on TRBV14 and TRBJ1-2; 10 central bases correspond to TRBD1. This clonotype was obtained from a woman aged 50 to 60 with active or convalescent COVID-19. The DNA sequence reads TGTGCCAGCAGCCTCCCGGGACAGGGGCACTATGGCTACACCTTC. It specifies CASSLPGQGHYGYTF.